The T cell receptor (beta chain) described here comes from a study of cytomegalovirus exposure and HLA in healthy donors. Nominally healthy donors provided the samples, though records likely missed some immune exposures. As concerns this clone: The antigen remains undetermined.

Use of 60 Vbeta and 13 Jbeta primers characterized the PCR. Here immunoSEQ multiplex PCR was the method, and the copy in TCRdb shows in-frame clones only, minus some. Of 100,000 to 150,000 clones listed, about 85% are singletons. Germline values: CDR1 LGHNT, CDR2 FRNRAP. This CDR3 is 13 amino acids long. Trimming stripped 5 bases from V and 1 base from J, with 9 bases between. The study's findings and limits: Later on, analysis showed that most CMV-associated TCR beta chains appeared to be HLA-restricted. Later analysis suggested links between common viral pathogens and several top significant clusters.

V is TRBV12-5 and J is TRBJ2-7; TRBD1 is a possible D gene (5 bases). The specimen was PBMCs. The sequence was obtained from a man aged 18-30 years in good health and CMV-seropositive. DNA of the CDR3: TGTGCTAGTGGTAGGGGCCCATCCTACGAGCAGTACTTC. The encoded protein is CASGRGPSYEQYF.